Following are 23 T cell receptor beta chains from one sample sequenced in a study of blood T cell repertoires in COVID-19 (dated by TCRdb to the early 2020s). The library was produced with the immunoSEQ multiplex PCR assay. The source is immuneACCESS, and TCRdb retained only in-frame sequences with V and J called. Part of the clones is not carried over; for the studies checked, unresolved V genes explain less than half of this, and the remainder is unexplained. The sample table lists fewer than 150,000 clones, about 79% of them with a count of one. The top ten clonotypes cover about 2.5% of the sample. The sample comprised peripheral blood. The source is a man in his 70s with acute or convalescent COVID-19.

The rearrangement joins TRBV9 to TRBJ2-1; 12 bases are shared with TRBD1. Trimming removed 4 bases from V and 7 bases from J; junction bases left unmatched: 9. The CDR3 is 16 amino acids. In germline, CDR1 is SGDLS, CDR2 YYNGEE. CDR3 amino acids: CASSSRPGQGANEQFF. The CDR3 bases are TGTGCCAGCAGCTCTCGACCGGGACAGGGGGCGAATGAGCAGTTCTTC.

The V and J genes are TRBV7-9 and TRBJ1-1; TRBD1 is a possible D gene (5 bases). The V end was cut by 4 bases, the J end by 2 bases, with 8 bases between. Germline V lookup: CDR1 SEHNR, CDR2 FQNEAQ (reference sequence). CDR3 length: 13 amino acids. CDR3 in DNA: TGTGCCAGCAGCTCGGGGGTTAACACTGAAGCTTTCTTT. It specifies CASSSGVNTEAFF.

The chain links TRBV5-4 to TRBJ2-1, with 9 positions matching TRBD1. Germline CDR1 and CDR2: SGHNT and YYREEE (reference sequence). This CDR3 is 14 amino acids long. The trim removed 9 bases at V and 4 bases at J, leaving 8 bases unmatched. In nucleotides, the CDR3 is TGTGCCACCTTCGGACAGGGGACTTACAATGAGCAGTTCTTC. This codes for CATFGQGTYNEQFF.

The gene calls are TRBV24-1 and TRBJ2-6, with D perhaps matching TRBD1 (5 bases). Germline CDR1 KGHDR, CDR2 SFDVKD. This CDR3 has 16 residues. Trimming left V 4 bases short and J 1 base short, with 10 bases between. CDR3 coding DNA: TGTGCCACCAGTGACAGGACATCTTCTGGGGCCAACGTCCTGACTTTC. Amino acids: CATSDRTSSGANVLTF.

The V call is TRBV14, the J call TRBJ1-4; D is unclear. Trimming removed 0 bases at V and 4 bases at J, with 15 bases between. This CDR3 contains 17 residues. From germline, CDR1 is SGHDN and CDR2 FVKESK. DNA of the CDR3: TGTGCCAGCAGCCAAGATCCCGACTGGAGGGATAATGAAAAACTGTTTTTT. Protein product: CASSQDPDWRDNEKLFF.

The chain has TRBV15 and TRBJ1-3; the D is unclear. CDR1 LNHNV and CDR2 YYDKDF come from the germline V gene (reference sequence). Between the trimmed V and J ends, which lost 5 bases and 4 bases, there was a span of 12 bases. The CDR3 is 14 residues long. CDR3 in amino acids: CATSDSRGGNTIYF. Here the CDR3 DNA reads TGTGCCACCAGCGACTCCCGTGGGGGAAACACCATATATTTT.

V gene TRBV5-8 combines with J gene TRBJ2-1; possibly TRBD2 for D (6 bases). Trimming left V 0 bases short and J 7 bases short, with 23 bases between. This CDR3 region has 18 residues. CDR1 and CDR2 (germline): SGHTS, YDEGEE. CDR3 sequence (DNA): TGTGCCAGCAGCTTGGAAAGGCGGGACGCGGGTGTCGGGAATGAGCAGTTCTTC. Residues: CASSLERRDAGVGNEQFF.

The V call is TRBV20-1, the J call TRBJ1-2, with D hard to call. CDR1 and CDR2 from the germline V gene are DFQATT and SNEGSKA (reference sequence). The CDR3 is made up of 11 amino acids. V lost 6 bases, J lost 12 bases, and 17 bases lay in between. The CDR3 nucleotides read TGCAGTGCAAGGACTCAGGTGACCGACACCTTC. Translation: CSARTQVTDTF.

The chain uses TRBV5-1 and TRBJ1-3; D is undetermined. The germline V gene has CDR1 SGHRS and CDR2 YFSETQ. V lost 0 bases and J lost 3, with 10 bases in between. CDR3 size: 15 residues. The CDR3 sequence is CASSLGLAFGNTIYF. Here the CDR3 DNA reads TGCGCCAGCAGCTTGGGGTTGGCCTTTGGAAACACCATATATTTT.

This chain links TRBV5-1 with TRBJ2-1, with TRBD2 as a possible D gene (6 bases). V lost 2 bases and J lost 6, with 9 bases in between. CDR1 is SGHRS and CDR2 is YFSETQ in the germline V gene. This CDR3 is built from 13 residues. The CDR3 DNA is TGCGCCAGCAGCTTACTAGCAACCAATGAGCAGTTCTTC. Residues: CASSLLATNEQFF.

V gene TRBV19 combines with J gene TRBJ1-1; D gene ambiguous. This CDR3 comprises 13 residues. Trimming took 7 bases from V and 2 from J, leaving 11 bases between them. Germline values: CDR1 LNHDA, CDR2 SQIVND (reference sequence). The CDR3 DNA is TGTGCCAGTATTCGCCGCGGTAACACTGAAGCTTTCTTT. Amino acid sequence: CASIRRGNTEAFF.

The V call is TRBV5-1, the J call TRBJ1-1; 8 positions agree with TRBD1. The CDR3 spans 15 residues. CDR1 and CDR2 (germline): SGHRS, YFSETQ. V trimming: 1 base; J trimming: 8 bases; junction bases outside the gene matches: 10. The CDR3 DNA reads TGCGCCAGCAGCTTGACGGGACAGGAAATTTTGGAAGCTTTCTTT. It is translated as CASSLTGQEILEAFF.

The chain uses TRBV18 and TRBJ1-5; 7 nucleotides line up with TRBD1. V shed 6 bases and J 3 bases; nucleotides not matched to a gene: 5. The germline CDR1 and CDR2 sequences are KGHSH and LQKENI. The CDR3 extends over 14 amino acids. Here the CDR3 reads CASSPTGFNQPQHF. As DNA, the CDR3 is TGTGCCAGCTCGCCGACAGGGTTCAATCAGCCCCAGCATTTT.

The rearrangement uses TRBV18 and TRBJ1-6; TRBD1 aligns across 7 bases. The CDR3 runs 14 residues. Germline V CDR1 and CDR2: KGHSH, LQKENI. V shed 6 bases, J shed 7 bases, and the junction held 6 bases outside the gene matches. DNA of the CDR3: TGTGCCAGCTCGCTGGACAGGAGGAATTCACCCCTCCACTTT. It encodes CASSLDRRNSPLHF.

The chain joins TRBV24-1 to TRBJ1-5, with 9 bases fitting TRBD1. This CDR3 has 17 amino acids. With V trimmed by 5 bases and J by 6 bases, 13 bases remained unmatched. CDR1 KGHDR and CDR2 SFDVKD come from the germline V gene. CDR3 residues: CATSGTGGASERQPQHF. The CDR3 coding sequence is TGTGCCACCAGTGGCACAGGGGGCGCATCGGAACGTCAGCCCCAGCATTTT.

The rearrangement links TRBV7-2 to TRBJ2-1; TRBD2 matches 10 bases. CDR3 length: 19 residues. Germline-derived CDR1 and CDR2 are SGHTA and FQGNSA. The V segment lost 4 bases and the J segment 0 bases; nucleotides outside the gene matches: 12. Written as DNA, the CDR3 is TGTGCCAGCAGCTCGTCTCCAGCGGGGGGGGGTAGCTCCTACAATGAGCAGTTCTTC. Translating it yields CASSSSPAGGGSSYNEQFF.

V and J are TRBV3-1 (or the pseudogene TRBV3-2) and TRBJ1-5; weak D call: TRBD1 (6 bases). CDR1 is LGHDT and CDR2 is YNNKEL in the germline V gene (reference sequence). V lost 4 bases, J lost 6 bases, and 13 bases lay in between. This CDR3 is built from 14 residues. CDR3 in DNA: TGTGCCAGCAGCCTCTCAGGGGTAGCTCAGCCCCAGCATTTT. It is translated as CASSLSGVAQPQHF.

The chain joins TRBV7-9 to TRBJ1-2; D unresolved. The V and J ends lost 3 bases and 4 bases respectively, with 15 bases between them. The CDR3 has 15 amino acids. In germline, CDR1 is SEHNR, CDR2 FQNEAQ (reference sequence). Here the CDR3 reads CASSFNTVKPYGYTF. The CDR3 nucleotides read TGTGCCAGCAGCTTCAACACCGTCAAACCCTATGGCTACACCTTC.

The chain links TRBV24-1 to TRBJ1-2, with TRBD1 identical over 8 bases. The germline gives CDR1 KGHDR, CDR2 SFDVKD. The V and J ends lost 3 bases and 3 bases, in that order; junction bases with no gene match: 8. The CDR3 has 16 residues. The chain's CDR3 is CATSDAGQGIDYGYTF. The CDR3 coding sequence is TGTGCCACCAGTGATGCTGGACAGGGAATTGACTATGGCTACACCTTC.

In this sample, this clone turned up a few times. The V call is TRBV5-1, the J call TRBJ1-1; D call uncertain. V was clipped by 0 bases and J by 5 bases, with 8 bases between them. The germline V gene encodes CDR1 SGHRS and CDR2 YFSETQ. The CDR3 extends over 13 amino acids. CDR3 in amino acids: CASSLGGMTEAFF. The CDR3 DNA reads TGCGCCAGCAGCTTGGGAGGGATGACTGAAGCTTTCTTT. The full variable domain, completed using reference TRBV5-1 and TRBJ1-1, is KAGVTQTPRYLIKTRGQQVTLSCSPISGHRSVSWYQQTPGQGLQFLFEYFSETQRNKGNFPGRFSGRQFSNSRSEMNVSTLELGDSALYLCASSLGGMTEAFFGQGTRLTVV.

The V and J genes are TRBV5-6 and TRBJ2-2, with TRBD1 matching over 7 bases. Germline V gene sequence: CDR1 SGHDT, CDR2 YYEEEE. The ends lost 4 bases at V and 5 bases at J; junction bases unmatched: 17. The CDR3 contains 18 residues. The CDR3 DNA follows: TGTGCCAGCAGCCTTCCCCACAGGGGCAGGCAGACTACCGGGGAGCTGTTTTTT. Its protein product is CASSLPHRGRQTTGELFF.

Only a few counts were recorded for this clone. The chain uses TRBV20-1 and TRBJ2-7; 9 positions match TRBD2. V lost 3 bases and J lost 6; bases outside the gene matches: 6. The CDR3 runs 13 residues. CDR1 and CDR2 from the germline V gene are DFQATT and SNEGSKA (reference sequence). The CDR3: CSASNSGGVEQYF. CDR3 nucleotides: TGCAGTGCTAGTAATAGCGGGGGTGTCGAGCAGTACTTC.

The V and J genes are TRBV18 and TRBJ2-7, with 7 positions matching TRBD1. CDR1 and CDR2 (germline): KGHSH, LQKENI. V lost 3 bases to trimming and J lost 2 bases; unmatched junction nucleotides: 7. The CDR3 sequence is 15 residues long. The CDR3: CASSPGTVTTYEQYF. CDR3 DNA sequence: TGTGCCAGCTCACCGGGGACAGTGACGACCTACGAGCAGTACTTC.